The 16 T cell receptor beta chains given below trace back to one sample, sequenced in a study of T cell responses to AZD1222 COVID-19 vaccine (dated by TCRdb to about 2021). Library method: the immunoSEQ multiplex PCR assay. TCRdb took this table from immuneACCESS and kept in-frame rearrangements with V and J called. Such tables lack part of the clones; where checked against another copy, unresolved V genes explain under half of the gap, and the rest is unexplained. A total of tens of thousands of clones appear in this sample, 70% to 90% of them only once. The top ten clones comprise around 1.5% of the sample. Sample time point, as interpreted from the label and publication: baseline before first vaccination. This sample comprised peripheral blood, obtained on day 0 of AZD1222 vaccination. The receptors derive from an adult in good health.

This sequence joins TRBV6-1 and TRBJ1-1; D might be TRBD1 (6 bases). CDR1 MNHNS and CDR2 SASEGT come from the germline V gene. V shed 2 bases and J shed 6 bases, with 13 bases lying between them. The CDR3 runs 14 residues. CDR3 sequence (DNA): TGTGCCAGCAGTGAAAACAGGGACCCTCCTGAAGCTTTCTTT. It codes for CASSENRDPPEAFF.

This rearrangement joins TRBV5-1 to TRBJ2-3; D not certain. Germline lookup yields CDR1 SGHRS and CDR2 YFSETQ. There are 15 residues in the CDR3. The V gene lost 4 bases and the J gene lost 0 bases, with 12 bases spanning the gap. The CDR3 DNA reads as TGCGCCAGCAGCAAGCAAGTTTCGAGCACAGATACGCAGTATTTT. Protein: CASSKQVSSTDTQYF.

The V gene is TRBV3-1 (or the pseudogene TRBV3-2), the J gene TRBJ1-1, with 10 bases that match TRBD1. After removal of 0 bases from V and 8 bases from J, the junction contained 12 bases not matched to a gene. This CDR3 is built from 17 residues. Germline CDR1 reads LGHDT; CDR2 reads YNNKEL (reference sequence). The CDR3 loop is CASSQERGDRGSGEAFF. The CDR3 DNA reads TGTGCCAGCAGCCAAGAACGAGGGGACAGGGGATCTGGAGAAGCTTTCTTT.

V is TRBV6-5 and J is TRBJ1-1; D not certain. The CDR3 covers 13 residues. The V end lost 4 bases, the J end lost 1 base, and 7 bases lay between the germline ends. CDR1 and CDR2 (germline): MNHEY, SVGAGI. The chain's CDR3 is CASSWYRNTEAFF. The CDR3 DNA is TGTGCCAGCAGTTGGTACAGGAACACTGAAGCTTTCTTT.

The chain combines TRBV6-5 with TRBJ2-7; 7 bases match TRBD2. The trim removed 8 bases at V and 0 bases at J, leaving 7 bases unmatched. The CDR3 extends over 14 amino acids. Germline lookup yields CDR1 MNHEY and CDR2 SVGAGI. DNA of the CDR3: TGTGCCAGCGAGACTAGCCGAAACTCCTACGAGCAGTACTTC. Its protein is CASETSRNSYEQYF.

This chain uses TRBV2 with TRBJ2-1, with D unclear. Trimming removed 6 bases from V and 0 bases from J, with 12 bases in between. The germline V gene has CDR1 SNHLY and CDR2 FYNNEI. The CDR3 totals 15 residues. The CDR3 is CASRSAPSSYNEQFF. The DNA for the CDR3 is TGTGCCAGCAGATCAGCGCCTAGCTCCTACAATGAGCAGTTCTTC.

This chain links TRBV19 with TRBJ2-5, with D perhaps TRBD1 (5 bases). The V end lost 4 bases, the J end lost 5 bases, and 14 bases lay between the germline ends. This CDR3 has 14 amino acids. CDR1 LNHDA and CDR2 SQIVND come from the germline V gene (reference sequence). CDR3 protein: CASSSVISGETQYF. In nucleotides, the CDR3 is TGTGCCAGTAGTAGTGTGATCTCAGGGGAGACCCAGTACTTC. Complete variable domain (other parts from reference TRBV19 and TRBJ2-5): DGGITQSPKYLFRKEGQNVTLSCEQNLNHDAMYWYRQDPGQGLRLIYYSQIVNDFQKGDIAEGYSVSREKKESFPLTVTSAQKNPTAFYLCASSSVISGETQYFGPGTRLLVL.

This chain joins TRBV2 and TRBJ2-3; 10 nucleotides agree with TRBD2. Germline V gives CDR1 SNHLY, CDR2 FYNNEI. V shed 6 bases and J 3 bases; nucleotides not matched to a gene: 18. This CDR3 contains 19 residues. The CDR3 sequence is CASRTHPGASGRKTDTQYF. The CDR3 nucleotides are TGTGCCAGCAGAACCCACCCAGGGGCTAGCGGGAGAAAGACAGATACGCAGTATTTT.

The chain has TRBV19 and TRBJ1-1; D is ambiguous. This CDR3 is built from 12 residues. Germline V lookup: CDR1 LNHDA, CDR2 SQIVND (reference sequence). Trimming pared 5 bases from V and 10 bases from J, leaving 14 bases between. The CDR3 coding sequence is TGTGCCAGTAGTCCTAGACCGAGTGGAGCTTTCTTT. It codes for CASSPRPSGAFF.

This clone showed up just once. The J gene is TRBJ1-5, the V gene TRBV7-2; the D gene is possibly TRBD1 (6 bases). From germline, CDR1 is SGHTA and CDR2 FQGNSA. V was pared by 6 bases and J by 7 bases, with 16 bases between. The CDR3 is 14 amino acids. The CDR3 spells CASSPWGQGQPQHF. The CDR3 region has the DNA TGTGCCAGCAGTCCCTGGGGGCAGGGGCAGCCCCAGCATTTT.

V gene TRBV4-1 combines with J gene TRBJ2-3; 10 bases are shared with TRBD2. CDR1 is MGHRA and CDR2 is YSYEKL in the germline V gene. The CDR3 covers 16 residues. V lost 2 bases, J lost 4 bases, and 6 bases stayed unmatched. CDR3 DNA sequence: TGCGCCAGCAGCCAAAAGGCGGGGACTAGCGCAGATACGCAGTATTTT. As protein: CASSQKAGTSADTQYF.

The chain employs TRBV6-5 and TRBJ1-1; D is unclear. V was trimmed by 6 bases and J by 9 bases, leaving 11 bases between them. This CDR3 comprises 11 residues. Germline CDR1 MNHEY, CDR2 SVGAGI. This CDR3 reads CASSDDFKAFF. The CDR3 DNA reads as TGTGCCAGCAGCGACGATTTTAAAGCTTTCTTT.

This clone was counted between two and nine times. This rearrangement joins TRBV29-1 to TRBJ1-4; D is unresolved. CDR1 is SQVTM, CDR2 ANQGSEA, per germline. V was cut by 7 bases and J by 4 bases, with 10 bases left in between. This CDR3 has 12 amino acids. The DNA for the CDR3 is TGCAGCGGGGGTAGCCATAATGAAAAACTGTTTTTT. Encoded protein: CSGGSHNEKLFF.

The chain uses TRBV5-8 and TRBJ1-4; D ambiguous. CDR3 size: 15 residues. With 4 bases removed from V and 7 bases from J, the gap between germline ends came to 17 bases. Germline CDR1 is SGHTS and CDR2 is YDEGEE. The DNA of the CDR3 is TGTGCCAGCAGCCCCTACGTTGGAGAAGGTGAAAAACTGTTTTTT. This sequence encodes CASSPYVGEGEKLFF.

This clone was counted once. V and J are TRBV5-4 and TRBJ1-2; 10 nucleotides line up with TRBD1. CDR1 SGHNT and CDR2 YYREEE come from the germline V gene (reference sequence). V gave up 4 bases and J gave up 3 bases; unmatched junction bases: 6. The CDR3 length is 15 residues. In DNA, the CDR3 is TGTGCCAGCAGCGCCATGACAGGGGGCTACTATGGCTACACCTTC. Its protein is CASSAMTGGYYGYTF.

V is TRBV18 and J is TRBJ2-1, with TRBD1 as a possible D gene (5 bases). CDR1 is KGHSH and CDR2 is LQKENI in the germline V gene. V was shortened by 5 bases and J by 8 bases, with 16 bases between the two germline ends. The CDR3 totals 14 residues. The CDR3 here is CASSTQKGAHEQFF. The CDR3 DNA sequence: TGTGCCAGCTCAACACAAAAAGGGGCCCATGAGCAGTTCTTC.